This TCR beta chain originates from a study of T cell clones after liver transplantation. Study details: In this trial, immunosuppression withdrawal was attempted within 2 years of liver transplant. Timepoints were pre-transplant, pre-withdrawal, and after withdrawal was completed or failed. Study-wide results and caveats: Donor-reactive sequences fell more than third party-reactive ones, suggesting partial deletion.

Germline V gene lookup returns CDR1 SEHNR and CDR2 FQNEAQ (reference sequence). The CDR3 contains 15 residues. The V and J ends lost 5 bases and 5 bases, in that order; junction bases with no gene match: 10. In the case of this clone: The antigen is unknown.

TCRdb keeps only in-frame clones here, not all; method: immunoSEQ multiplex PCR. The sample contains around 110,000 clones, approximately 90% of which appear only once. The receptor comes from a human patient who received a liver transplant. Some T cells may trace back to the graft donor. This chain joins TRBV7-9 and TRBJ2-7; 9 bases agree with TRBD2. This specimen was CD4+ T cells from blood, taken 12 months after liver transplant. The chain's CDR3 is CASSLLVAGANEQYF. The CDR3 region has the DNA TGTGCCAGCAGCCTGCTCGTAGCGGGAGCCAACGAGCAGTACTTC.